This note documents a single T cell receptor beta chain sequence. Its antigen remains unidentified. No base quality values were provided; no much bigger clone lies one nucleotide off. Whole blood was collected in K2EDTA tubes by collaborating institutions according to the institutions' own protocols. Collaborator samples were shipped for TCRbeta analysis as frozen whole blood, isolated PBMCs, or DNA extracted from either sample type. TCRbeta CDR3 regions were amplified from genomic DNA by means of the immunoSEQ Assay, a bias-controlled multiplex PCR. As for how the authors treated the data: Within the assay, amplification of reference gene primers was used to estimate how many nucleated cells each sample contained. To quantify the absolute abundance of each unique TCRbeta CDR3 rearrangement, sequence reads were collapsed and filtered. For each sample, productive Simpson clonality was calculated as the square root of Simpson's diversity index across productive rearrangements. TCRdb holds this immuneACCESS table with in-frame rearrangements only. Some clones are missing; in checked studies, unresolved V genes explain under half, and the rest has no known cause. That table supplies the V and J calls and clone size; D and trimming were determined from the DNA. Within this sample are tens of thousands of clones, with about 91% of them counted one time only. Approximately 14% of the sample rests with the top ten.

These data belong to a study of blood T cell repertoires in COVID-19 (TCRdb year 2020). For the wider study: Samples covering the acute and convalescent phases of COVID-19 were provided by collaborators in the United States, Italy and Spain. Where available, HLA class I and class II types were obtained from metadata supplied by the sample provider rather than from assay-based typing. The material from the prospective study consisted of cDNA or gDNA derived from T cells, B-cell-depleted T cells, or PBMCs. The samples were drawn from two sources: the first 160 participants of the ongoing ImmuneRACE study, and over 1,000 subjects contributed by 6 global collaborators. Deeply sampled blood TCRbeta repertoires from subjects exposed to, actively infected with, or recovered from COVID-19 were included in the dataset. The repertoires were made available in a free public database intended to serve as a resource for research on the immune response to SARS-CoV-2. A de-identified subject ID, COVID-19 status, age in years and sex were almost always included in the sample metadata.

What the authors observed across the whole study: How much clinical and demographic metadata was included differed by source and by participant, and the metadata was provided uncurated.

The specimen sequenced was peripheral blood. This clonotype was obtained from a human donor with active COVID-19. The donor label of this sample is uncertain.

The bases are TGTGCCAGCAGCTTAAGACAGGGAAGGGACAATGAGCAGTTCTTC. It is translated as CASSLRQGRDNEQFF. The chain was built from TRBV7-6 and TRBJ2-1; TRBD1 fits 7 bases in the junction. CDR1 and CDR2 are drawn from the germline V gene: SGHVS, FNYEAQ. The CDR3 sequence holds 15 residues, the cysteine and phenylalanine included. Only CDR3 DNA is held: 45 bases, read in frame from base 1. V has 2 bases trimmed and J has 5 bases trimmed; junction bases matching no gene number 6.